This T cell receptor (beta chain) is from a study of CD8 T cells in Susac syndrome. Relapsing-remitting disease, either stable or active, was present in the treatment-naive patients who were the multiple sclerosis controls. Roughly 0.45 to 1 ug RNA was reverse transcribed with random hexamers. Multiplex PCR with immunoSEQ amplified the TCR beta CDR3 across 54 Vbeta and 13 Jbeta. TCRdb independently ran MiXCR on the immunoSEQ multiplex PCR reads; one entry per CDR3 protein. The table lists about 300,000 distinct CDR3 sequences, about 91% of them singletons. The sample comprised CD4+ T cells from PBMCs. The receptor's source is a human donor with multiple sclerosis.

CDR3 sequence (DNA): TGTGCCAGCAGTTACTCGCCAGGGGGCTCCGGGGAGCTGTTTTTT. Its translation: CASSYSPGGSGELFF. V is TRBV6-2 or TRBV6-3 and J is TRBJ2-2, with 8 bases matching TRBD1. The CDR3 is 15 residues long. The V and J ends lost 0 bases and 6 bases, in that order; junction bases with no gene match: 3. Germline V lookup: CDR1 MNHEY, CDR2 SVGEGT.